This T cell receptor beta chain was recorded in a study of T-cell memory formation after mild COVID-19. About the study: The study found TCR clusters largely donor specific.

Overall study findings and caveats: Some clones that responded turned up in pre-infection memory, which suggests that cross-reactive memory joined in. Researchers report contracting CD4+ clones mostly in CM and EM, with CD8+ clones in EMRA.

Germline V lookup: CDR1 ENHRY, CDR2 SYGVKD. The CDR3 runs to 14 residues. This clonotype was seen only once. The antigen is not known. Possible read error: a much larger clone is one base away. MiXCR, run by TCRdb on the 5' RACE reads, gives a single entry per CDR3 protein. The sample has about 500,000 distinct CDR3 sequences, 20% seen once. The chain is built from TRBV10-3 and TRBJ2-1; D is possibly TRBD1 or TRBD2 (6 bases each). The receptor was isolated from an adult woman who had mild COVID-19 (a few samples of this study predate the infection). Cell type and time point are not known. The sample comprised PBMCs or a T cell subset sorted from them (not recorded which). The CDR3 loop is CAIRRDSSGDEQLF. The CDR3, as DNA: TGTGCCATCCGGAGGGACTCTTCAGGGGATGAGCAGCTCTTC.